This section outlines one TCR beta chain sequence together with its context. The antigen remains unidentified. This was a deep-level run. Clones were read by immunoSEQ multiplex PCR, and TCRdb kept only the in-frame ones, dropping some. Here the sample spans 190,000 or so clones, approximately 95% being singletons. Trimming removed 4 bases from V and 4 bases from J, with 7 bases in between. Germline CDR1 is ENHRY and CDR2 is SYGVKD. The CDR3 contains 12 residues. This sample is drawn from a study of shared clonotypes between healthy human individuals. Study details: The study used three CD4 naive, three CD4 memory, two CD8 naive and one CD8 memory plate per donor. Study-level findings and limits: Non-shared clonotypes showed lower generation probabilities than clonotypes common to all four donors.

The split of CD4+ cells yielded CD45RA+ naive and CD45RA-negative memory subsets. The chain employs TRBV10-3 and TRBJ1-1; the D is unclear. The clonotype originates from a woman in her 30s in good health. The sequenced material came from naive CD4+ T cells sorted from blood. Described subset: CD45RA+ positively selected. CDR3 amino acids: CAISAEGTEAFF. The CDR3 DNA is TGTGCCATCAGTGCGGAGGGCACTGAAGCTTTCTTT.